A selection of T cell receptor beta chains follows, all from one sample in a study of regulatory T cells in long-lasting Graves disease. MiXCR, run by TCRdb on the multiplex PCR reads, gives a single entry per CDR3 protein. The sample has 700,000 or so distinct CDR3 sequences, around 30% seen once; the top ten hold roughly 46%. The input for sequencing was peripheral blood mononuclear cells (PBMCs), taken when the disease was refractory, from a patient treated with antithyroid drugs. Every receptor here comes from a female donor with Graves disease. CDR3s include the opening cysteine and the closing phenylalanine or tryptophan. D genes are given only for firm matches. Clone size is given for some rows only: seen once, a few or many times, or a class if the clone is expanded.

CASSYGQGAQTQYF | TGTGCCAGCAGTTATGGACAGGGGGCGCAGACCCAGTACTTC | TRBD1 | TRBJ2-5 | TRBV27 | NA
CASSIVWGTEAFF | TGTGCCAGTAGTATAGTATGGGGAACTGAAGCTTTCTTT | NA | TRBJ1-1 | TRBV19 | NA
CASSQESMGAQPQHF | TGCGCCAGCAGCCAAGAATCCATGGGGGCTCAGCCCCAGCATTTT | NA | TRBJ1-5 | TRBV4-1 | NA
CARRYYGGRYGYTF | TGTGCCAGGAGGTACTACGGAGGGCGCTATGGCTACACCTTC | NA | TRBJ1-2 | TRBV12-3/TRBV12-4 | many
CASSSGLGETQYF | TGTGCCAGCAGCTCCGGACTAGGCGAGACCCAGTACTTC | TRBD2 | TRBJ2-5 | TRBV7-3 | many
CASSSSRDPSAYGYTF | TGTGCCAGCAGCTCAAGCCGGGACCCTAGCGCCTATGGCTACACCTTC | NA | TRBJ1-2 | TRBV7-9 | once
CASSPGQGSSPLHF | TGTGCCAGCAGCCCGGGACAGGGCTCGTCACCCCTCCACTTT | TRBD1 | TRBJ1-6 | TRBV7-8 | many
CASSLFKAGYTF | TGTGCCAGCAGTTTGTTCAAGGCTGGCTACACCTTC | NA | TRBJ1-2 | TRBV28 | many
CSALGLAGSTDTQYF | TGCAGTGCTCTTGGACTAGCGGGGAGCACAGATACGCAGTATTTT | TRBD2 | TRBJ2-3 | TRBV20-1 | few
CASSPRTGESNEQFF | TGTGCCAGCAGTCCGCGGACAGGGGAGAGCAATGAGCAGTTCTTC | TRBD1 | TRBJ2-1 | TRBV6-1 | NA
CSASPHGQGGSPLHF | TGCAGTGCTAGCCCCCATGGACAGGGTGGCTCACCCCTCCACTTT | TRBD1 | TRBJ1-6 | TRBV20-1 | NA
CASLDSLFTEAFF | TGTGCCAGCCTAGACAGTTTATTCACTGAAGCTTTCTTT | NA | TRBJ1-1 | TRBV2 | many
CAWTRQGPGNTIYF | TGTGCCTGGACCAGACAGGGGCCTGGAAACACCATATATTTT | TRBD1 | TRBJ1-3 | TRBV30 | NA
CASNLNRGVEKLFF | TGTGCCAGCAATTTGAACAGGGGCGTCGAAAAACTGTTTTTT | TRBD1 | TRBJ1-4 | TRBV12-3/TRBV12-4 | NA
CASSTSGRASEQYF | TGTGCCAGCAGCACTAGCGGGAGGGCCTCTGAGCAGTACTTC | TRBD2 | TRBJ2-7 | TRBV11-2 | NA
CSASGGVVTGVSNQPQHF | TGCAGTGCTAGCGGGGGTGTAGTTACAGGCGTATCCAATCAGCCCCAGCATTTT | NA | TRBJ1-5 | TRBV20-1 | NA
CSATPGTSGQETQYF | TGCAGTGCCACGCCAGGGACTAGCGGCCAAGAGACCCAGTACTTC | TRBD2 | TRBJ2-5 | TRBV20-1 | NA
CSVGRSRGEQYF | TGCAGCGTTGGACGGTCGCGGGGGGAGCAGTACTTC | TRBD2 | TRBJ2-7 | TRBV29-1 | NA
CASSPESNYGYTF | TGTGCCAGCAGTCCCGAGTCTAACTATGGCTACACCTTC | NA | TRBJ1-2 | TRBV6-1 | many
CATRRGDNQPQHF | TGTGCCACCAGAAGAGGGGACAATCAGCCCCAGCATTTT | NA | TRBJ1-5 | TRBV10-3 | NA
CASRPGESYNQPQHF | TGTGCCAGCCGACCGGGAGAATCCTACAATCAGCCCCAGCATTTT | NA | TRBJ1-5 | TRBV2 | many
CSARDGQGVQETQYF | TGCAGTGCTAGAGATGGTCAGGGGGTCCAAGAGACCCAGTACTTC | TRBD1 | TRBJ2-5 | TRBV20-1 | once
CASSVAGVVNEQFF | TGTGCCAGCAGTGTAGCGGGAGTAGTCAATGAGCAGTTCTTC | TRBD2 | TRBJ2-1 | TRBV6-1 | NA
CASSPRFGNYGYTF | TGTGCCAGCAGCCCCCGTTTCGGGAACTATGGCTACACCTTC | NA | TRBJ1-2 | TRBV3-1 | NA
CASSIGVTNIYEQYF | TGTGCCAGTAGTATTGGGGTCACAAACATCTACGAGCAGTACTTC | NA | TRBJ2-7 | TRBV19 | few
CATSRERQGTIHGYTF | TGTGCCACCAGCAGAGAGAGACAGGGAACTATTCATGGCTACACCTTC | TRBD1 | TRBJ1-2 | TRBV15 | few
CASSITDREGYTF | TGTGCCAGTAGTATTACGGACAGGGAAGGCTACACCTTC | TRBD1 | TRBJ1-2 | TRBV19 | NA
CASSFGLTRNTEAFF | TGTGCCAGCAGTTTCGGCCTCACCAGGAACACTGAAGCTTTCTTT | NA | TRBJ1-1 | TRBV12-3/TRBV12-4 | few
CASSLDWTAPGNTIYF | TGTGCCAGCAGTTTGGACTGGACAGCGCCTGGAAACACCATATATTTT | NA | TRBJ1-3 | TRBV12-3/TRBV12-4 | NA
CSAAHREGYTF | TGCAGTGCTGCCCACAGGGAAGGCTACACCTTC | NA | TRBJ1-2 | TRBV20-1 | NA
CSARQAQGNQPQHF | TGCAGTGCAAGACAGGCGCAGGGCAATCAGCCCCAGCATTTT | NA | TRBJ1-5 | TRBV20-1 | NA
CSAREGRGLGEKLFF | TGCAGTGCTAGAGAGGGTCGGGGGCTGGGTGAAAAACTGTTTTTT | NA | TRBJ1-4 | TRBV20-1 | few
CSAPGPTENEKLLF | TGCAGTGCTCCCGGACCGACAGAAAATGAAAAACTGCTTTTT | NA | TRBJ1-4 | TRBV20-1 | NA
CGTVGVNTEAFF | TGTGGCACGGTTGGGGTGAACACTGAAGCTTTCTTT | NA | TRBJ1-1 | TRBV30 | NA
CAISGEGAHQPQHF | TGTGCCATCAGTGGGGAGGGTGCCCATCAGCCCCAGCATTTT | NA | TRBJ1-5 | TRBV10-3 | few
CASTPGLALGGYEQYF | TGTGCCAGCACTCCGGGACTAGCCCTTGGGGGTTACGAGCAGTACTTC | TRBD2 | TRBJ2-7 | TRBV11-2 | NA
CASSFGGGNSPLHF | TGTGCCAGCAGTTTTGGGGGAGGGAATTCACCCCTCCACTTT | NA | TRBJ1-6 | TRBV28 | few
CASSLTAGMSYGYTF | TGTGCCAGCAGCCTAACCGCAGGGATGAGCTATGGCTACACCTTC | NA | TRBJ1-2 | TRBV7-2 | few
CASSSTGWPEAFF | TGTGCCAGCAGCTCCACAGGGTGGCCTGAAGCTTTCTTT | NA | TRBJ1-1 | TRBV5-6 | few
CASSLNQGQWEKLFF | TGTGCCAGCAGCCTTAACCAGGGGCAGTGGGAAAAACTGTTTTTT | NA | TRBJ1-4 | TRBV7-2 | NA
CSGQTGEGLPQHF | TGCAGTGGACAGACAGGGGAGGGCCTTCCCCAGCATTTT | TRBD1 | TRBJ1-5 | TRBV20-1 | NA
CSARDRSGWSYEQYF | TGCAGTGCTAGAGATCGGAGCGGGTGGTCCTACGAGCAGTACTTC | NA | TRBJ2-7 | TRBV20-1 | NA
CASSGLQGPVSYEQYF | TGTGCCAGTAGTGGGCTCCAGGGTCCGGTCTCCTACGAGCAGTACTTC | NA | TRBJ2-7 | TRBV19 | NA
CASSVGGVDTEAFF | TGTGCCAGCAGCGTAGGGGGGGTTGACACTGAAGCTTTCTTT | NA | TRBJ1-1 | TRBV9 | NA
CASSSKQLGGPEAFF | TGTGCCAGCAGTTCCAAGCAGCTAGGCGGGCCTGAAGCTTTCTTT | NA | TRBJ1-1 | TRBV6-5 | many
CATSDVGNNQPQHF | TGTGCCACCAGTGATGTGGGTAACAATCAGCCCCAGCATTTT | NA | TRBJ1-5 | TRBV24-1 | NA
CASNRPAGNTEAFF | TGTGCCAGTAATCGTCCAGCGGGAAACACTGAAGCTTTCTTT | NA | TRBJ1-1 | TRBV19 | few
CASSYSTGLDLNTEAFF | TGTGCCAGCAGTTACTCTACAGGGTTGGACCTGAACACTGAAGCTTTCTTT | NA | TRBJ1-1 | TRBV6-2/TRBV6-3 | NA
CASSQGVGGPGTEAFF | TGTGCCAGCAGCCAAGGTGTGGGGGGCCCGGGGACTGAAGCTTTCTTT | NA | TRBJ1-1 | TRBV3-1 | NA
CASSFGLSETQYF | TGTGCCAGCAGCTTCGGACTATCGGAGACCCAGTACTTC | NA | TRBJ2-5 | TRBV7-2 | NA
CASQRRARISPLHF | TGTGCCAGCCAAAGGAGGGCTAGGATTTCACCCCTCCACTTT | NA | TRBJ1-6 | TRBV19 | NA
CASSFRQDYRRSQPQHF | TGTGCCAGCAGTTTTCGACAGGACTATCGGCGCAGCCAGCCCCAGCATTTT | NA | TRBJ1-5 | TRBV27 | few
CASTLEHSGNTIYF | TGTGCCAGCACTTTGGAGCACTCTGGAAACACCATATATTTT | NA | TRBJ1-3 | TRBV6-1 | few
CATAAGRGKNIQYF | TGTGCTACTGCGGCCGGCAGGGGCAAAAACATTCAGTACTTC | NA | TRBJ2-4 | TRBV19 | NA
CASSYSRGTTGMGGYEQYF | TGTGCCAGCAGTTACTCCCGGGGGACAACAGGGATGGGGGGGTACGAGCAGTACTTC | NA | TRBJ2-7 | TRBV10-3 | few